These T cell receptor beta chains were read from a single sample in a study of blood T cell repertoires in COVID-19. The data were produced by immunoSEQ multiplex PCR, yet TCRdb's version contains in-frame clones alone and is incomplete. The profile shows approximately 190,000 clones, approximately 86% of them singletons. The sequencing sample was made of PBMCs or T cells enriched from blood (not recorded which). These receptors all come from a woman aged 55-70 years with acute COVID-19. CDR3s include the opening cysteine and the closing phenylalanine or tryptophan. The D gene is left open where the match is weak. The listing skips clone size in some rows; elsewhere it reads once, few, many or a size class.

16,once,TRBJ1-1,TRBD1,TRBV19,TGTGCCAGTAGTCCCGCCGGGACAGGGGGAAACACTGAAGCTTTCTTT,CASSPAGTGGNTEAFF
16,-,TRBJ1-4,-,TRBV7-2,TGTGCCAGCAGCTTAGGAGGGGGGGGGCACGGTGAAAAACTGTTTTTT,CASSLGGGGHGEKLFF
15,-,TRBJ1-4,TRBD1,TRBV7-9,TGTGCCAGCAGCTGGGGGGACAGCAAGAATGAAAACCTGTTTTTT,CASSWGDSKNENLFF
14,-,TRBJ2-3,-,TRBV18,TGTGCCAGCTCACCTCCGACTAGAGCCGATACGCAGTATTTT,CASSPPTRADTQYF
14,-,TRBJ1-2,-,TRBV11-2,TGTGCCAGCAGCTCCTCTACAGGACGGTATGGCTACACCTTC,CASSSSTGRYGYTF
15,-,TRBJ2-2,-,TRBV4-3,TGCGCCAGCAGCCTAAGATCGGCGAACACCGGGGAGCTGTTTTTT,CASSLRSANTGELFF
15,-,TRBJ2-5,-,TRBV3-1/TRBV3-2,TGTGCCAGCAGCCAAGATGTCCCAGGGCCGGAGACCCAGTACTTC,CASSQDVPGPETQYF
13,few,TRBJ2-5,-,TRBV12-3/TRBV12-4,TGTGCCAGCAGTTTAGACACCAGAGAGACCCAGTACTTC,CASSLDTRETQYF
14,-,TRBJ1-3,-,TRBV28,TGTGCCAGCAGTTTTAGTAGCTCTGGAAACACCATATATTTT,CASSFSSSGNTIYF
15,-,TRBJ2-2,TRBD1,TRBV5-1,TGCGCCAGCAGCTTGACAGGGGGCGGCACCGGGGAGCTGTTTTTT,CASSLTGGGTGELFF
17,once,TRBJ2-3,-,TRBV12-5,TGTGCTAGTGGTTTGATTCTTTCAGGGACTAGCACAGATACGCAGTATTTT,CASGLILSGTSTDTQYF
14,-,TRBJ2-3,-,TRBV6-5,TGTGCCAGTTGCCCAGACAGGCTCACAGATACGCAGTATTTT,CASCPDRLTDTQYF
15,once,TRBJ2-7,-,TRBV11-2,TGTGCCAGCACCACGGGCCAGGGGATACTCAGGGAGCAGTACTTC,CASTTGQGILREQYF
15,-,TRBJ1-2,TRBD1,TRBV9,TGTGCCAGCAGCGACCCGACAGGGCGGGACTATGGCTACACCTTC,CASSDPTGRDYGYTF
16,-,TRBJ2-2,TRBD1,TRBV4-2,TGTGCCAGCAGCCAAGGCTCCGGGACAGAAAGCGGGGAGCTGTTTTTT,CASSQGSGTESGELFF
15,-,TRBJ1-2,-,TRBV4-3,TGCGCCAGCAGCCAAGAGAACGTGGTGCCCAGTGGCTACACCTTC,CASSQENVVPSGYTF
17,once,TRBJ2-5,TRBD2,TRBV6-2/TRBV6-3,TGTGCCAGCAGTTACCCCCCGGGACTAGCGGGACGAGAGACCCAGTACTTC,CASSYPPGLAGRETQYF
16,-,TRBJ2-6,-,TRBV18,TGTGCCAGCTCACTAAGAGGTTCCGAGGGGGCCAACGTCCTGACTTTC,CASSLRGSEGANVLTF
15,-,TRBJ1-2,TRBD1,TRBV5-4,TGTGCCAGCAGCTTGGCAGGGACAGGGTATGTTGGCTACACCTTC,CASSLAGTGYVGYTF
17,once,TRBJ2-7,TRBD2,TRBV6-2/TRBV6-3,TGTGCCAGCAGCCGACCGACTAGCGGGAGGGTTCTATGGGAGCAGTACTTC,CASSRPTSGRVLWEQYF
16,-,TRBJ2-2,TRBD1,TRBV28,TGTGCCAGCATCTCTCCCGGGACAGGGGACACCGGGGAGCTGTTTTTT,CASISPGTGDTGELFF
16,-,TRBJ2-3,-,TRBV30,TGTGCCTGGAGGCTTGTAGGGGCAGCTCGCACAGATACGCAGTATTTT,CAWRLVGAARTDTQYF